The rows below give T cell receptor beta chains drawn from one sample of a study of preoperative IRX-2 immunotherapy in early breast cancer. Clones were sequenced by immunoSEQ multiplex PCR, and TCRdb holds only the in-frame ones, with some missing. Here the sample spans some 22,000 clones, about 95% being singletons. The input for sequencing was tumor tissue, taken after IRX-2 immunotherapy. These receptors were obtained from a human donor with breast cancer. Each CDR3 is given with its conserved first and last residue. Fields, in order: clone size, J gene, V gene, D gene, CDR3 DNA, CDR3 protein. D genes are given only for firm matches. Where a row states a size, it is once, few, many or the class of an expanded clone; other rows omit it.

>NA|TRBJ1-2|TRBV27|NA
TGTGCCAGCAGCCCAACCCCAGGGGAACATGGCTACACCTTC
CASSPTPGEHGYTF
>NA|TRBJ2-7|TRBV9|TRBD2
TGTGCCAGCAGCATCAGCGGGAACTCCTACGAGCAGTACTTC
CASSISGNSYEQYF
>NA|TRBJ2-7|TRBV7-8|NA
TGTGCCAGCAGCTTAGTCGCGTTAAAATCCTACGAGCAGTACTTC
CASSLVALKSYEQYF
>NA|TRBJ1-2|TRBV6-6|NA
TGTGCCAGCAGTCTAAATCAGGGAAGGGGGAACTATGGCTACACCTTC
CASSLNQGRGNYGYTF
>NA|TRBJ2-1|TRBV5-4|TRBD2
TGTGCCAGCAGCTTAGGTACGGCCCGACTAGCGGGACCCAATGAGCAGTTCTTC
CASSLGTARLAGPNEQFF
>NA|TRBJ1-2|TRBV4-1|NA
TGCGCCAGCAGCCAAGCTTCTCAGGGGTATGGCTACACCTTC
CASSQASQGYGYTF
>NA|TRBJ2-2|TRBV19|NA
TGTGCCAGTAGTATAGATGGCAGGGGGGAGGCCGGGGAGCTGTTTTTT
CASSIDGRGEAGELFF
>once|TRBJ2-5|TRBV10-2|NA
TGCGCCAGCAGTGAGTCGAAAGAGACCCAGTACTTC
CASSESKETQYF
>NA|TRBJ1-5|TRBV6-1|NA
TGTGCCAGCAGTAGAAGGGGAGAGGAGCAGCCCCAGCATTTT
CASSRRGEEQPQHF
>once|TRBJ2-1|TRBV28|NA
TGTGCCAGCAGATCAATAGGTAGGAATGAGCAGTTCTTC
CASRSIGRNEQFF
>NA|TRBJ1-2|TRBV20-1|NA
TGCAGTGCTATAACAAACTATGGCTACACCTTC
CSAITNYGYTF
>NA|TRBJ1-6|TRBV9|TRBD1
TGTGCCAGCAGCGCCCGACCGGGACAGATTAATTCACCCCTCCACTTT
CASSARPGQINSPLHF
>NA|TRBJ1-4|TRBV9|TRBD1
TGTGCCAGCAGCCCTGGGGACAGGATTGGGGAAAAACTGTTTTTT
CASSPGDRIGEKLFF
>NA|TRBJ2-3|TRBV6-1|TRBD2
TGTGCCAGCAGTGCCGGACTAGCGGGGGCCACAGATACGCAGTATTTT
CASSAGLAGATDTQYF
>NA|TRBJ2-3|TRBV2|NA
TGTGCCAGCAGGAAGGGGGGTAGCGGCTTCACAGATACGCAGTATTTT
CASRKGGSGFTDTQYF
>NA|TRBJ2-7|TRBV25-1|TRBD1
TGTGCCAGCAGTGTTGACAGGGTCCGGGACGAGCAGTACTTC
CASSVDRVRDEQYF
>NA|TRBJ1-1|TRBV9|NA
TGTGCCAGCAGCGTAGCTCTGAACACTGAAGCTTTCTTT
CASSVALNTEAFF
>once|TRBJ2-1|TRBV7-2|TRBD2
TGTGCCAGCAGCTTACCTAGGGCTAGCGGGAGGCGCAGGAATGAGCAGTTCTTC
CASSLPRASGRRRNEQFF
>NA|TRBJ1-3|TRBV5-4|NA
TGTGCCAGCAGCTTGGAGTCAGAAGGAAACACCATATATTTT
CASSLESEGNTIYF
>NA|TRBJ2-3|TRBV5-1|NA
TGCGCCAGCAGCTTGTTCACGAACCCCTCGGAGGCGCAGTATTTT
CASSLFTNPSEAQYF
>NA|TRBJ2-3|TRBV18|NA
TGTGCCAGCTCACCCCTACTCGGGACACAAGATACGCAGTATTTT
CASSPLLGTQDTQYF
>NA|TRBJ2-5|TRBV19|TRBD2
TGTGCCAGTAGTACGGGGGGACTAGCGGGAGGGCGCGAGACCCAGTACTTC
CASSTGGLAGGRETQYF
>NA|TRBJ2-3|TRBV7-9|NA
TGTGCCGGCGCCCCGGATACGCAGTATTTT
CAGAPDTQYF
>NA|TRBJ1-4|TRBV6-5|NA
TGTGCCAGCACCGCGGGTGGGAGGGGTGGAAAACTGTTTTTT
CASTAGGRGGKLFF
>NA|TRBJ1-5|TRBV19|NA
TGTGCCAGTAGTAGGGCCGGAATCAACCATCGGCGTCAGCCCCAGCATTTT
CASSRAGINHRRQPQHF
>once|TRBJ2-5|TRBV7-9|NA
TGTGCCAGCAGCGTGCGGAGCGCGACAACCCAAGAGACCCAGTACTTC
CASSVRSATTQETQYF
>once|TRBJ1-1|TRBV18|NA
TGTGCCACCCCGCCCCGTCGACAGAACACTGAAGCTTTCTTT
CATPPRRQNTEAFF
>NA|TRBJ1-3|TRBV6-1|NA
TGTGCCAGCAGCGCCGGACTTAGGGGAAACACCATATATTTT
CASSAGLRGNTIYF
>NA|TRBJ2-2|TRBV7-2|TRBD2
TGTGCCAGCAGCTCGCCTGGGACTAGCGGGAACACCGGGGAGCTGTTTTTT
CASSSPGTSGNTGELFF